The 9 T cell receptor beta chains in this list originate from one sample, sequenced in a study of a mutant IDH1 vaccine in newly diagnosed glioma. This table comes from immunoSEQ multiplex PCR, and its TCRdb copy is limited to in-frame clones, with some not included. The sample yields around 26,000 clones, 93% seen once. Time point described: baseline, week 1 (first vaccination visit). Treatment given: pre-vaccination baseline after standard-of-care therapy. This material consisted of PBMCs, taken from a glioma patient treated with radiotherapy, temozolomide or both. All receptors come from a man aged 35 to 55 with glioma.

The V call is TRBV15, the J call TRBJ1-1, with a weak D call TRBD1 (5 bases). Per germline, CDR1 LNHNV and CDR2 YYDKDF (reference sequence). CDR3 length equals 14 residues. V dropped 2 bases and J dropped 3 bases, with 10 bases sitting between them. In nucleotides, the CDR3 is TGTGCCACCAGCAGAAAGCAGGGATACACTGAAGCTTTCTTT. This codes for CATSRKQGYTEAFF.

The chain links TRBV6-5 to TRBJ2-2; 12 bases map to TRBD2. V trimming: 3 bases; J trimming: 7 bases; junction bases outside the gene matches: 6. Germline CDR1 and CDR2: MNHEY and SVGAGI. The CDR3 sequence is 16 residues long. The CDR3: CASSYSSGGAVGELFF. DNA for the CDR3: TGTGCCAGCAGTTATTCTAGCGGGGGGGCAGTCGGGGAGCTGTTTTTT.

This clone was seen a single time. This chain links TRBV4-1 with TRBJ2-3; D is uncertain. This CDR3 comprises 15 residues. Trimming pared 1 base from V and 0 bases from J, leaving 8 bases between. Germline loops: CDR1 MGHRA, CDR2 YSYEKL. The CDR3 spells CASSQVWRSTDTQYF. CDR3 DNA sequence: TGCGCCAGCAGCCAAGTTTGGCGGAGCACAGATACGCAGTATTTT.

This clone came up a few times. The chain's CDR3 is CASSLGVGGTQETQYF. The CDR3 region has the DNA TGTGCCAGCAGCTTAGGTGTGGGGGGGACTCAAGAGACCCAGTACTTC. V usage is TRBV7-9 and J usage is TRBJ2-5; 7 positions agree with TRBD2. Germline V gene data show CDR1 as SEHNR and CDR2 as FQNEAQ (reference sequence). With V trimmed by 1 base and J by 2 bases, 7 bases remained unmatched. The CDR3 consists of 16 residues.

The chain combines TRBV6-5 with TRBJ1-2; 9 bases line up with TRBD1. The CDR3 has 13 amino acids. V dropped 6 bases and J dropped 6; count of bases not matched to a gene: 5. Per germline, CDR1 MNHEY and CDR2 SVGAGI. The DNA of the CDR3 is TGTGCCAGCAGGGCGGACAGGGGTCATGGCTACACCTTC. It specifies CASRADRGHGYTF.

The V call is TRBV29-1, the J call TRBJ1-1; no definite D call. CDR1 is SQVTM, CDR2 ANQGSEA, per germline. V gave up 6 bases and J gave up 0 bases, with 17 bases separating them. CDR3 length: 15 amino acids. The CDR3 DNA reads as TGCAGCGTAGACTCCCCTAGAGGAATGAACACTGAAGCTTTCTTT. Its translation: CSVDSPRGMNTEAFF. The variable domain in full, with the rest retrieved from reference TRBV29-1 and TRBJ1-1, is SAVISQKPSRDICQRGTSLTIQCQVDSQVTMMFWYRQQPGQSLTLIATANQGSEATYESGFVIDKFPISRPNLTFSTLTVSNMSPEDSSIYLCSVDSPRGMNTEAFFGQGTRLTVV.

This chain links TRBV21-1 with TRBJ2-7; the D segment call TRBD2 is taken from the table without a DNA check. TRBV21-1 is classified as a pseudogene. The CDR3 length is 15 residues. The CDR3 protein is CASSPWGGLGIEQYF. The CDR3 bases are TGTGCCAGCAGCCCGTGGGGGGGACTAGGGATCGAGCAGTACTTC.

This chain uses TRBV7-6 with TRBJ2-7; D possibly corresponds to TRBD1 (5 bases). CDR1 is SGHVS, CDR2 FNYEAQ, per germline. Trimming took 1 base from V and 3 from J, leaving 16 bases between them. The CDR3 extends over 16 amino acids. Here the CDR3 reads CASSLGAGASSYEQYF. The CDR3 nucleotides read TGTGCCAGCAGCTTAGGGGCTGGGGCCTCTAGCTACGAGCAGTACTTC.

The count of this clone is one. The chain employs TRBV7-2 and TRBJ2-5; D gene uncertain. Trimming shortened V by 1 base and J by 7 bases, and 7 bases separated the two germline ends. The CDR3 spans 12 residues. From germline, CDR1 is SGHTA and CDR2 FQGNSA. CDR3 sequence (DNA): TGTGCCAGCAGCTTAGTCGTGGGGACCCAGTACTTC. The encoded protein is CASSLVVGTQYF.